Below are 14 T cell receptor beta chains sequenced from a single sample in a study of blood T cell repertoires in COVID-19. The table came from immunoSEQ multiplex PCR; TCRdb's copy has only in-frame clones and leaves some out. The sample carries 25,000 or so clones, 70% to 90% recorded once. Material: peripheral blood. The receptor source for this set is a human donor with acute or convalescent COVID-19. The donor label of this sample is uncertain.

The chain joins TRBV19 to TRBJ1-3, with 9 bases aligning to TRBD1. The CDR3 length is 19 residues. V lost 5 bases to trimming and J lost 0 bases; unmatched junction nucleotides: 14. Per the germline V gene, CDR1 is LNHDA and CDR2 is SQIVND (reference sequence). The CDR3 nucleotides read TGTGCCAGTAGTGAGCCGGGACAGGGAGGCCGGTACTCTGGAAACACCATATATTTT. This gives the protein CASSEPGQGGRYSGNTIYF.

J is TRBJ2-7 and V is TRBV9, with 13 nucleotides matching TRBD2. The CDR3 is made up of 15 amino acids. The ends lost 2 bases at V and 3 bases at J; junction bases unmatched: 2. The germline V gene encodes CDR1 SGDLS and CDR2 YYNGEE. CDR3 residues: CASSVGLAGVYEQYF. CDR3 DNA sequence: TGTGCCAGCAGCGTCGGACTAGCGGGAGTCTACGAGCAGTACTTC.

The chain carries TRBV9 and TRBJ2-3, with D maybe TRBD1 (6 bases). Germline V gives CDR1 SGDLS, CDR2 YYNGEE. The CDR3 extends over 15 amino acids. Trimming removed 2 bases at V and 4 bases at J, with 14 bases between. CDR3 residues: CASSVTLTGSDTQYF. Written as DNA, the CDR3 is TGTGCCAGCAGCGTTACCCTGACAGGTTCAGATACGCAGTATTTT.

The V call is TRBV28, the J call TRBJ2-2; tentatively, D is TRBD1 (6 bases). Trimming cost V 8 bases and J 8 bases, with 15 bases left between them. CDR3 size: 13 residues. Germline CDR1 reads MDHEN; CDR2 reads SYDVKM. CDR3 amino acids: CASLTPGTGELFF. CDR3 bases: TGTGCCAGCCTAACGCCCGGGACAGGGGAGCTGTTTTTT. The whole variable domain, remainder taken from reference TRBV28 and TRBJ2-2, is DVKVTQSSRYLVKRTGEKVFLECVQDMDHENMFWYRQDPGLGLRLIYFSYDVKMKEKGDIPEGYSVSREKKERFSLILESASTNQTSMYLCASLTPGTGELFFGEGSRLTVL.

The V and J genes are TRBV7-3 and TRBJ2-2, with TRBD1 matching 10 bases. V shed 1 base, J shed 4 bases, and the junction held 3 bases outside the gene matches. This CDR3 contains 16 residues. Germline CDR1 is SGHTA and CDR2 is FQGTGA. The CDR3 bases are TGTGCCAGCAGCTTAAGACAGGGGGCTAGCACCGGGGAGCTGTTTTTT. It is translated as CASSLRQGASTGELFF.

Points on this clone: The junction departs from germline at one end; a sequencing error may be responsible. The chain combines TRBV19 with TRBJ2-5; TRBD2 agrees at 9 bases. Germline CDR1 and CDR2: LNHDA and SQIVND (reference sequence). This CDR3 has 16 residues. The CDR3 coding sequence is TGTGCAAGTAGATCCTTCTCTAGCGGGGAGGGTGAGACCCAGTACTTC. Its protein is CASRSFSSGEGETQYF.

The chain combines TRBV5-1 with TRBJ2-3, with 10 bases lining up with TRBD2. This CDR3 comprises 15 residues. CDR1 SGHRS and CDR2 YFSETQ come from the germline V gene. J was trimmed by 2 bases and V by 7 bases; bases with no gene match: 7. The CDR3 DNA is TGCGCCAGCGGTCTAGCGGGAGATTTCACAGATACGCAGTATTTT. Translated, it gives CASGLAGDFTDTQYF.

This sequence joins TRBV19 and TRBJ1-1; D perhaps matches TRBD1 (5 bases). There are 15 residues in the CDR3. CDR1 is LNHDA and CDR2 is SQIVND in the germline V gene (reference sequence). V dropped 1 base and J dropped 3 bases, with 12 bases sitting between them. In DNA, the CDR3 is TGTGCCAGTAGTATAGCGGGGGGGTTCGACACTGAAGCTTTCTTT. Protein product: CASSIAGGFDTEAFF. Full variable domain (outside the CDR3, taken from reference TRBV19 and TRBJ1-1): DGGITQSPKYLFRKEGQNVTLSCEQNLNHDAMYWYRQDPGQGLRLIYYSQIVNDFQKGDIAEGYSVSREKKESFPLTVTSAQKNPTAFYLCASSIAGGFDTEAFFGQGTRLTVV.

The chain employs TRBV7-2 and TRBJ2-7, with TRBD1 matching 9 bases. Germline CDR1 is SGHTA and CDR2 is FQGNSA. V was clipped by 5 bases and J by 6 bases; unmatched bases: 8. The CDR3 runs to 14 residues. The CDR3 loop reads CASSTFGQGREQYF. CDR3 coding DNA: TGTGCCAGCAGCACTTTCGGACAGGGGCGCGAGCAGTACTTC.

This clone has only one observation. This rearrangement joins TRBV20-1 to TRBJ2-1; TRBD1 matches 7 bases. The CDR3 has 15 residues. V trimming: 3 bases; J trimming: 6 bases; junction bases outside the gene matches: 11. Per the germline V gene, CDR1 is DFQATT and CDR2 is SNEGSKA (reference sequence). CDR3 in DNA: TGCAGTGCTAGTTGGGGACAGTCTTTGTTCAATGAGCAGTTCTTC. Translating gives CSASWGQSLFNEQFF.

This chain connects TRBV4-1 to TRBJ1-2; D gene unclear. Germline assignment: CDR1 MGHRA and CDR2 YSYEKL. The CDR3 consists of 13 residues. V dropped 5 bases and J dropped 8 bases, with 15 bases sitting between them. This chain's CDR3 is CASSSPAGRGYTF. The CDR3 nucleotides are TGCGCCAGCAGCAGTCCGGCAGGTAGGGGCTACACCTTC.

This chain links TRBV19 with TRBJ1-4; perhaps TRBD1 as D (6 bases). The V gene's germline CDR1 is LNHDA and CDR2 SQIVND (reference sequence). The CDR3 runs to 20 residues. Trimming pared 5 bases from V and 6 bases from J, leaving 31 bases between. CDR3: CASSPRTTGIPNRDDEKLFF. The CDR3 DNA reads as TGTGCCAGTAGTCCTCGAACAACAGGGATCCCAAATAGGGATGATGAAAAACTGTTTTTT.

This chain joins TRBV2 and TRBJ2-5; 9 nucleotides align to TRBD2. Germline assignment: CDR1 SNHLY and CDR2 FYNNEI. V lost 7 bases and J lost 0; bases outside the gene matches: 6. The CDR3 loop spans 15 amino acids. The CDR3, as DNA: TGTGCCAGCAATATAGCGGGGGTGTACCAAGAGACCCAGTACTTC. Protein product: CASNIAGVYQETQYF.

This chain joins TRBV6-5 and TRBJ1-1; no clear D. Germline V gene data show CDR1 as MNHEY and CDR2 as SVGAGI. V dropped 8 bases and J dropped 3 bases, with 13 bases sitting between them. The CDR3 runs 13 residues. CDR3 sequence (DNA): TGTGCCAGCTCCCGAGGGTTGGACACTGAAGCTTTCTTT. Amino acid sequence: CASSRGLDTEAFF.